The 21 T cell receptor beta chains below all came from one sample that was sequenced in a study of T cell responses to AZD1222 COVID-19 vaccine. Libraries were prepared by immunoSEQ multiplex PCR; TCRdb keeps only in-frame clonotypes and omits some of them. In the table there are roughly 80,000 clones, around nine tenths of which are singletons. The source material was peripheral blood, sampled 28 days after the second AZD1222 dose. The source is an adult who received the AZD1222 COVID-19 vaccine.

The V call is TRBV19, the J call TRBJ2-7, with D perhaps matching TRBD1 (5 bases). V gave up 3 bases and J gave up 5 bases, with 14 bases separating them. The CDR3 is 14 amino acids. Germline lookup yields CDR1 LNHDA and CDR2 SQIVND (reference sequence). CDR3: CASSISAGMDEQYF. Written as DNA, the CDR3 is TGTGCCAGTAGTATTTCGGCAGGGATGGACGAGCAGTACTTC.

There are a few counts of this clone. This chain's CDR3 is CASSYLGAGTEAFF. Here the CDR3 DNA reads TGTGCCAGCAGTTACTTGGGGGCTGGGACTGAAGCTTTCTTT. The chain employs TRBV6-5 and TRBJ1-1; perhaps TRBD1 as D (6 bases). Germline V lookup: CDR1 MNHEY, CDR2 SVGAGI. The ends were cut back, 1 base at V and 5 bases at J, with 11 bases in the middle. This CDR3 is 14 amino acids long.

This clone has just a few counts. The chain recombines TRBV21-1 with TRBJ1-5. TRBV21-1 is a documented pseudogene. The CDR3 has 15 amino acids. CDR3 in DNA: TGTGCCAGCAGCAAAGAGGGCGATAGCAATCAGCCCCAGCATTTT. Translating gives CASSKEGDSNQPQHF.

The rearrangement uses TRBV12-3 or TRBV12-4 and TRBJ2-1; D is ambiguous. This CDR3 is 12 amino acids long. Trimming left V 4 bases short and J 7 bases short, with 8 bases between. The CDR3 nucleotides read TGTGCCAGCAGTTCCCCCCCTAATGAGCAGTTCTTC. It is translated as CASSSPPNEQFF.

The rearrangement joins TRBV2 to TRBJ2-3; D remains unclear. Germline V gene data show CDR1 as SNHLY and CDR2 as FYNNEI. The V end lost 7 bases, the J end lost 0 bases, and 14 bases lay between the germline ends. The length of the CDR3 is 15 residues. The CDR3 nucleotides read TGTGCCAGCATCTCTAACGAAGCTAGCACAGATACGCAGTATTTT. Residues: CASISNEASTDTQYF.

The chain joins TRBV4-1 to TRBJ2-5; weak D call: TRBD2 (5 bases). This CDR3 region has 15 residues. V lost 0 bases and J lost 4, with 12 bases in between. Germline loops: CDR1 MGHRA, CDR2 YSYEKL. CDR3 DNA sequence: TGCGCCAGCAGCCAAGAATCGGCTAGCCGAGAGACCCAGTACTTC. Its protein is CASSQESASRETQYF.

The chain links TRBV12-3 or TRBV12-4 to TRBJ1-1; a weak D match, TRBD1 (5 bases). This CDR3 region has 13 residues. V lost 3 bases and J 4 bases, leaving 9 bases between the germline ends. The CDR3 region has the DNA TGTGCCAGCAGTTTGGGGGAGGTCACTGAAGCTTTCTTT. Amino acid sequence: CASSLGEVTEAFF.

The chain uses TRBV2 and TRBJ2-3; TRBD2 might be the D (6 bases). Germline CDR1 reads SNHLY; CDR2 reads FYNNEI. V dropped 6 bases and J dropped 2 bases, with 15 bases sitting between them. There are 15 residues in the CDR3. The CDR3 region has the DNA TGTGCCAGCAGGGGGAGGCAGGGATACACAGATACGCAGTATTTT. Protein sequence: CASRGRQGYTDTQYF. Supplemented by reference TRBV2 and TRBJ2-3, the full variable domain reads EPEVTQTPSHQVTQMGQEVILRCVPISNHLYFYWYRQILGQKVEFLVSFYNNEISEKSEIFDDQFSVERPDGSNFTLKIRSTKLEDSAMYFCASRGRQGYTDTQYFGPGTRLTVL.

This sequence joins TRBV7-2 and TRBJ1-1, with 10 bases fitting TRBD1. Germline values: CDR1 SGHTA, CDR2 FQGNSA. Trimming took 1 base from V and 10 from J; bases not matched to a gene: 6. The CDR3 runs 14 residues. The CDR3 is CASSLEGTGVGAFF. CDR3 sequence (DNA): TGTGCCAGCAGCTTAGAGGGGACAGGGGTGGGAGCTTTCTTT.

The chain couples TRBV6-1 to TRBJ2-3; 12 bases map to TRBD2. The V and J ends lost 2 bases and 1 base, in that order; junction bases with no gene match: 1. The CDR3 is 16 residues long. Per the germline V gene, CDR1 is MNHNS and CDR2 is SASEGT. The CDR3 DNA follows: TGTGCCAGCAGTGAACGGACTAGCGGGGGCACAGATACGCAGTATTTT. It yields the protein CASSERTSGGTDTQYF.

This chain joins TRBV5-1 and TRBJ2-6, with 8 positions matching TRBD1. This CDR3 is built from 18 residues. Germline trimming cut 7 bases from V and 0 bases from J; bases unmatched to any gene: 12. CDR1 and CDR2 from the germline V gene are SGHRS and YFSETQ. Here the CDR3 reads CASGTGRLSFSGANVLTF. In nucleotides, the CDR3 is TGCGCCAGCGGGACAGGCCGCCTAAGTTTCTCTGGGGCCAACGTCCTGACTTTC.

The chain joins TRBV20-1 to TRBJ1-4; D not certain. This CDR3 has 14 amino acids. Trimming shortened V by 3 bases and J by 1 base, and 9 bases separated the two germline ends. Germline loops: CDR1 DFQATT, CDR2 SNEGSKA (reference sequence). This CDR3 is CSASLRVTNEKLFF. The CDR3 coding sequence is TGCAGTGCTAGTTTAAGGGTAACTAATGAAAAACTGTTTTTT.

This clone was observed a single time. The J gene is TRBJ1-1, the V gene TRBV7-2; 9 nucleotides align to TRBD1. This CDR3 region has 13 residues. From germline, CDR1 is SGHTA and CDR2 FQGNSA. V lost 6 bases to trimming and J lost 11 bases; unmatched junction nucleotides: 10. This chain's CDR3 is CASSDPGTGMAFF. The CDR3 nucleotides are TGTGCCAGCAGTGACCCCGGGACAGGGATGGCTTTCTTT.

J is TRBJ1-6 and V is TRBV5-4; D is ambiguous. CDR1 is SGHNT, CDR2 YYREEE, per germline (reference sequence). Trimming took 0 bases from V and 6 from J, leaving 4 bases between them. The length of the CDR3 is 13 residues. The CDR3 here is CASSLGLNSPLHF. In DNA form, the CDR3 reads TGTGCCAGCAGCTTGGGTCTTAATTCACCCCTCCACTTT.

The chain recombines TRBV7-3 with TRBJ2-2; D perhaps matches TRBD2 (5 bases). This CDR3 has 15 residues. Germline V gives CDR1 SGHTA, CDR2 FQGTGA. Trimming removed 4 bases from V and 6 bases from J, with 15 bases in between. The CDR3, as DNA: TGTGCCAGCAGCTCTACGATAGCGAGCCCCGGGGAGCTGTTTTTT. Translated: CASSSTIASPGELFF.

The chain is built from TRBV6-5 and TRBJ1-5; 10 bases map to TRBD1. Germline values: CDR1 MNHEY, CDR2 SVGAGI. The CDR3 is made up of 15 amino acids. The trim removed 11 bases at V and 4 bases at J, leaving 11 bases unmatched. This chain's CDR3 is CAALSGTGDNQPQHF. Here the CDR3 DNA reads TGTGCCGCGTTATCCGGGACAGGGGATAATCAGCCCCAGCATTTT.

The J gene is TRBJ1-5, the V gene TRBV11-1, with D uncertain. The CDR3 is 13 amino acids. Germline assignment: CDR1 SGHAT and CDR2 FQDESV (reference sequence). V lost 2 bases and J 2 bases, leaving 4 bases between the germline ends. The CDR3: CASSLRRNQPQHF. The CDR3 DNA sequence: TGTGCCAGCAGCTTACGACGCAATCAGCCCCAGCATTTT.

The chain has TRBV7-9 and TRBJ2-7; the D is unclear. Germline CDR1 SEHNR, CDR2 FQNEAQ (reference sequence). The CDR3 totals 14 residues. Trimming stripped 1 base from V and 2 bases from J, with 9 bases between. In DNA form, the CDR3 reads TGTGCCAGCAGCTTAGTTATTAAACCCTACGAGCAGTACTTC. Translated: CASSLVIKPYEQYF.

The chain links TRBV6-5 to TRBJ2-3, with D hard to call. V was trimmed by 6 bases and J by 0 bases, leaving 13 bases between them. CDR1 and CDR2 (germline): MNHEY, SVGAGI. The CDR3 is 15 amino acids. The CDR3 loop reads CASRPMGISTDTQYF. The CDR3 DNA sequence: TGTGCCAGCAGACCCATGGGAATCAGCACAGATACGCAGTATTTT.

V gene TRBV2 combines with J gene TRBJ2-3; no clear D gene. This CDR3 spans 13 amino acids. Germline values: CDR1 SNHLY, CDR2 FYNNEI. V shed 3 bases and J shed 2 bases, with 6 bases lying between them. The CDR3 reads CASSDQATDTQYF. In DNA, the CDR3 is TGTGCCAGCAGTGACCAAGCCACAGATACGCAGTATTTT.

The J gene is TRBJ2-3, the V gene TRBV7-2, with 8 bases fitting TRBD2. V shed 2 bases and J 5 bases; nucleotides not matched to a gene: 12. This CDR3 spans 17 amino acids. The germline gives CDR1 SGHTA, CDR2 FQGNSA. The CDR3 region is CASSLNEAGLAGDTQYF. The CDR3 nucleotides read TGTGCCAGCAGCTTAAATGAGGCGGGGCTAGCGGGAGATACGCAGTATTTT.